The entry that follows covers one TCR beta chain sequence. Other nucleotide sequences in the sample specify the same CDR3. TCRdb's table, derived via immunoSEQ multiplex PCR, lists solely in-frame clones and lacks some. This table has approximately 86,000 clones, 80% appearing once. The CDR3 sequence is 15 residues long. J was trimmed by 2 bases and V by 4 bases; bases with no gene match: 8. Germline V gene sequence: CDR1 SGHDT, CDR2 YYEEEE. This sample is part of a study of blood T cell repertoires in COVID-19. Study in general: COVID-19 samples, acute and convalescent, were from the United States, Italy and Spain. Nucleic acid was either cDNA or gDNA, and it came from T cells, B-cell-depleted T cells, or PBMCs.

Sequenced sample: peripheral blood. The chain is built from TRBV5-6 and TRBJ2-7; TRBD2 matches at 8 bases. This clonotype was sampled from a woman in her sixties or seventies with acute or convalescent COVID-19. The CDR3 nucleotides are TGTGCCAGCAGCCCCCGGGGGGGAAGGACCTACGAGCAGTACTTC. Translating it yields CASSPRGGRTYEQYF.